This entry concerns a single T cell receptor beta chain. Its cognate antigen is unknown. A read error may produce the germline difference seen at one junction end. The CDR3 covers 14 residues. The data were obtained in a study of human T cells and chemical hapten exposure. In the study overall: Each week of the approximately 25-week study, patients had diphenylcyclopropenone applied to the scalp.

Individual cDNA molecules had unique molecular identifiers attached to them by the library. Each CDR3 protein gets one entry after TCRdb re-called the RACE reads with MiXCR. This table has roughly 380,000 distinct CDR3 sequences, around 5.5% appearing once. The time point is: pre-sensitization, week 0. Stated treatment: therapeutic diphenylcyclopropenone sensitization with weekly scalp DPC. Study findings and constraints: Expanded TCRs showed more large CDR3 clusters than pre-sensitization or healthy control sets. There was no change with DPC sensitization in TCRs above 1 in 1000 frequency.

The sample consisted of whole blood, taken in connection with sensitization to the hapten diphenylcyclopropenone (DPC). The sequence was obtained from a woman aged 50 to 60 with alopecia areata. Some clones in this sample may be carry-over from other donors' samples. The chain combines TRBV12-3 or TRBV12-4 with TRBJ1-1; D ambiguous. The CDR3 bases are TGTGCCAGCAGTCAGACAAGCATGAACACTGAAGCTCTCTTT. As protein: CASSQTSMNTEALF.